Below are 30 T cell receptor beta chains sequenced from a single sample in a study of cytomegalovirus exposure and HLA in healthy donors. The study ran its PCR with 60 Vbeta and 13 Jbeta primers. Some clones are missing from TCRdb's copy, which holds only in-frame ones; the method was immunoSEQ multiplex PCR. This sample has 100,000 to 150,000 clones, with under 90% found just once. Sequenced material: PBMCs. The receptor source for this set is a middle-aged woman in good health and CMV-seropositive.

The chain joins TRBV7-8 to TRBJ2-1; 10 bases are shared with TRBD2. This CDR3 has 15 amino acids. Germline V gives CDR1 SGHVS, CDR2 FQNEAQ. J lost 0 bases, V lost 6 bases, and 2 bases had no gene match. The CDR3 nucleotides read TGTGCCAGCAGAGCTAGCGGGAGCTCCTACAATGAGCAGTTCTTC. Amino acid sequence: CASRASGSSYNEQFF.

The rearrangement links TRBV7-2 to TRBJ2-1; 8 bases are a match to TRBD2. CDR1 SGHTA and CDR2 FQGNSA come from the germline V gene. This CDR3 contains 16 residues. V was pared by 5 bases and J by 11 bases, with 17 bases of the junction left unmatched. The CDR3 DNA sequence: TGTGCCAGCAGCCTACGAATTTTGACTAGCGAGAGGCAGCAGTTCTTC. Amino acids: CASSLRILTSERQQFF. Full variable domain (missing parts from reference TRBV7-2 and TRBJ2-1): GAGVSQSPSNKVTEKGKDVELRCDPISGHTALYWYRQSLGQGLEFLIYFQGNSAPDKSGLPSDRFSAERTGGSVSTLTIQRTQQEDSAVYLCASSLRILTSERQQFFGPGTRLTVL.

This chain links TRBV10-3 with TRBJ2-5; TRBD2 matches at 7 bases. CDR1 is ENHRY and CDR2 is SYGVKD in the germline V gene. V shed 6 bases, J shed 3 bases, and the junction held 4 bases outside the gene matches. The length of the CDR3 is 13 residues. DNA for the CDR3: TGTGCCATCAGGTTAGGACTAGAAGAGACCCAGTACTTC. It encodes CAIRLGLEETQYF.

The J gene is TRBJ2-7, the V gene TRBV7-8, with D unresolved. Trimming cost V 3 bases and J 6 bases, with 18 bases left between them. CDR1 is SGHVS, CDR2 FQNEAQ, per germline. The CDR3 extends over 15 amino acids. CDR3 residues: CASSFTDMGLSEQYF. The CDR3, as DNA: TGTGCCAGCAGCTTTACCGACATGGGCCTCAGCGAGCAGTACTTC.

The chain recombines TRBV15 with TRBJ2-3; 11 bases align to TRBD2. The germline V gene encodes CDR1 LNHNV and CDR2 YYDKDF (reference sequence). The CDR3 consists of 18 residues. With 0 bases clipped from V and 2 bases from J, the junction kept 7 bases outside the gene matches. The CDR3 sequence is CATSRDRTGLAVTDTQYF. CDR3 nucleotide sequence: TGTGCCACCAGCAGAGATCGTACGGGACTAGCGGTCACAGATACGCAGTATTTT.

The CDR3 sequence: CASSPNRVNQEKLFF. CDR3 in DNA: TGTGCCAGCTCACCGAACAGGGTGAATCAGGAAAAACTGTTTTTT. The J gene is TRBJ1-4, the V gene TRBV18; tentative D call: TRBD1 (6 bases). Germline V gives CDR1 KGHSH, CDR2 LQKENI. This CDR3 is 15 amino acids long. Trimming removed 3 bases from V and 8 bases from J, with 16 bases in between.

The chain carries TRBV19 and TRBJ2-7, with 9 bases aligning to TRBD2. CDR1 is LNHDA and CDR2 is SQIVND in the germline V gene (reference sequence). The CDR3 runs to 15 residues. V dropped 1 base and J dropped 4; count of bases not matched to a gene: 5. The CDR3 reads CASSIGALAGYEQYF. The DNA of the CDR3 is TGTGCCAGTAGTATAGGGGCACTAGCGGGTTACGAGCAGTACTTC. The full variable domain, in which reference TRBV19 and TRBJ2-7 provide the parts outside the CDR3, is DGGITQSPKYLFRKEGQNVTLSCEQNLNHDAMYWYRQDPGQGLRLIYYSQIVNDFQKGDIAEGYSVSREKKESFPLTVTSAQKNPTAFYLCASSIGALAGYEQYFGPGTRLTVT.

The V and J genes are TRBV4-1 and TRBJ1-2; 7 bases are shared with TRBD1. Germline CDR1 reads MGHRA; CDR2 reads YSYEKL. The J segment lost 6 bases and the V segment lost 3 bases, leaving 4 bases of the junction unmatched. The CDR3 contains 13 residues. The CDR3 sequence is CASSQTGTDGYTF. The CDR3 coding sequence is TGCGCCAGCAGCCAGACAGGGACGGATGGCTACACCTTC.

The V and J genes are TRBV6-5 and TRBJ1-4; a possible D gene is TRBD1 (6 bases). CDR3 size: 15 residues. Trimming removed 6 bases from V and 6 bases from J, with 17 bases in between. Germline V gives CDR1 MNHEY, CDR2 SVGAGI. CDR3 loop: CASRSVGTPDEKLFF. Here the CDR3 DNA reads TGTGCCAGCAGATCAGTAGGGACACCGGATGAAAAACTGTTTTTT.

This rearrangement joins TRBV6-1 to TRBJ1-1; a possible D gene is TRBD1 (6 bases). Trimming left V 0 bases short and J 9 bases short, with 11 bases between. Germline-derived CDR1 and CDR2 are MNHNS and SASEGT. This CDR3 comprises 13 residues. The CDR3 DNA follows: TGTGCCAGCAGTGAAGCACAGGGCAATAAAGCTTTCTTT. Its protein is CASSEAQGNKAFF.

J is TRBJ2-7 and V is TRBV5-6; TRBD2 might be the D (5 bases). Trimming left V 5 bases short and J 3 bases short, with 12 bases between. CDR1 and CDR2 (germline): SGHDT, YYEEEE. This CDR3 has 13 amino acids. The CDR3, as DNA: TGTGCCAGCAGACAAAGCGGACTCTACGAGCAGTACTTC. Its protein is CASRQSGLYEQYF.

The chain carries TRBV6-1 and TRBJ1-2, with no clear D. V lost 4 bases and J 2 bases, leaving 8 bases between the germline ends. Germline CDR1 is MNHNS and CDR2 is SASEGT. The CDR3 has 13 residues. In DNA form, the CDR3 reads TGTGCCAGCAGTGTCGGGAGAAACTATGGCTACACCTTC. Protein product: CASSVGRNYGYTF.

This clone has a handful of counts. The genes are TRBV5-5 and TRBJ1-1, with 8 positions matching TRBD1. The CDR3 spans 15 residues. Germline CDR1 reads SGHKS; CDR2 reads YYEKEE (reference sequence). V shed 0 bases, J shed 5 bases, and the junction held 6 bases outside the gene matches. This chain's CDR3 is CASSLGPTGETEAFF. The CDR3 DNA sequence: TGTGCCAGCAGCTTGGGCCCGACAGGGGAGACTGAAGCTTTCTTT.

V is TRBV27 and J is TRBJ1-5, with D hard to call. This CDR3 region has 13 residues. Trimming stripped 5 bases from V and 7 bases from J, with 12 bases between. Germline CDR1 reads MNHEY; CDR2 reads SMNVEV (reference sequence). The CDR3 is CASSRYPAQPQHF. The CDR3 DNA reads as TGTGCCAGCAGTAGGTACCCAGCGCAGCCCCAGCATTTT.

The J gene is TRBJ1-2, the V gene TRBV19, with D unresolved. V was cut by 1 base and J by 3 bases, with 9 bases left in between. Germline loops: CDR1 LNHDA, CDR2 SQIVND (reference sequence). This CDR3 has 14 residues. The CDR3 loop reads CASSIGPEHYGYTF. CDR3 in DNA: TGTGCCAGTAGTATAGGCCCGGAGCACTATGGCTACACCTTC.

The gene calls are TRBV18 and TRBJ1-5, with a possible D match to TRBD1 (5 bases). The germline CDR1 and CDR2 sequences are KGHSH and LQKENI. CDR3 length equals 17 residues. Trimming stripped 3 bases from V and 2 bases from J, with 17 bases between. DNA of the CDR3: TGTGCCAGCTCACCGCTACCTCGGGGGGTAGGCAATCAGCCCCAGCATTTT. It yields the protein CASSPLPRGVGNQPQHF.

This rearrangement joins TRBV9 to TRBJ2-7; D gene ambiguous. V was clipped by 0 bases and J by 0 bases, with 7 bases between them. CDR3 size: 14 residues. From germline, CDR1 is SGDLS and CDR2 YYNGEE. DNA for the CDR3: TGTGCCAGCAGCGTAGTTGGTAGCTCCTACGAGCAGTACTTC. Its translation is CASSVVGSSYEQYF.

The gene calls are TRBV5-1 and TRBJ2-7; a possible D gene is TRBD2 (5 bases). Trimming removed 0 bases from V and 2 bases from J, with 12 bases in between. CDR1 is SGHRS and CDR2 is YFSETQ in the germline V gene. The CDR3 is made up of 15 amino acids. The CDR3 DNA sequence: TGCGCCAGCAGCTTGGCTGCGGGCTCTCCCTACGAGCAGTACTTC. Translation: CASSLAAGSPYEQYF.

This clone was seen only a few times. The junction differs from germline at one of its ends, possibly a read error. The rearrangement uses TRBV7-9 and TRBJ2-7; 9 bases are shared with TRBD2. This CDR3 comprises 16 residues. Germline values: CDR1 SEHNR, CDR2 FQNEAQ (reference sequence). The CDR3 loop reads CSSSLGPISGSREQYF. The CDR3 DNA is TGTTCCAGCAGCTTAGGGCCCATTAGCGGGAGTAGAGAGCAGTACTTC.

This clone was seen only a few times. The rearrangement joins TRBV9 to TRBJ2-7; D ambiguous. This CDR3 is built from 14 residues. CDR1 is SGDLS and CDR2 is YYNGEE in the germline V gene. V gave up 0 bases and J gave up 0 bases, with 7 bases separating them. CDR3 sequence (DNA): TGTGCCAGCAGCGTAGCCTCGAGCTCCTACGAGCAGTACTTC. It yields the protein CASSVASSSYEQYF.

The chain is built from TRBV6-6 and TRBJ2-1, with 10 bases fitting TRBD2. This CDR3 is 16 amino acids long. Germline V gene sequence: CDR1 MNHNY, CDR2 SVGAGI (reference sequence). J lost 8 bases, V lost 0 bases, and 7 bases had no gene match. The CDR3 loop is CASSYSQAGGWDEQFF. In DNA form, the CDR3 reads TGTGCCAGCAGTTACTCCCAAGCGGGAGGGTGGGATGAGCAGTTCTTC.

This chain links TRBV2 with TRBJ1-5; the match to TRBD1 covers 7 bases. Germline CDR1 is SNHLY and CDR2 is FYNNEI. The CDR3 runs 14 residues. Unmatched junction bases numbered 5, after V lost 7 bases and J lost 2 bases. The CDR3 region is CASKTGTGNQPQHF. The CDR3 bases are TGTGCCAGCAAGACAGGGACAGGCAATCAGCCCCAGCATTTT.

The rearrangement uses TRBV6-6 and TRBJ2-2, with D possibly matching TRBD1 (6 bases). V lost 7 bases and J 3 bases, leaving 12 bases between the germline ends. The length of the CDR3 is 14 residues. Germline V gene sequence: CDR1 MNHNY, CDR2 SVGAGI (reference sequence). The CDR3 sequence is CASMDSPYTGELFF. CDR3 coding DNA: TGTGCCAGCATGGACAGTCCGTACACCGGGGAGCTGTTTTTT.

This rearrangement joins TRBV15 to TRBJ2-3, with a possible D match to TRBD1 (6 bases). Trimming left V 0 bases short and J 2 bases short, with 9 bases between. The CDR3 is 15 amino acids. Per germline, CDR1 LNHNV and CDR2 YYDKDF (reference sequence). The CDR3 protein is CATSREGQATDTQYF. Written as DNA, the CDR3 is TGTGCCACCAGCAGAGAGGGACAAGCCACAGATACGCAGTATTTT.

J is TRBJ1-2 and V is TRBV5-8; TRBD1 agrees at 8 bases. CDR1 is SGHTS and CDR2 is YDEGEE in the germline V gene. V was pared by 4 bases and J by 8 bases, with 7 bases of the junction left unmatched. This CDR3 has 13 residues. The CDR3 protein is CASSLGQGQGYTF. The CDR3 coding sequence is TGTGCCAGCAGCCTTGGACAGGGTCAAGGCTACACCTTC.

This chain links TRBV6-5 with TRBJ2-7, with TRBD1 identical over 10 bases. This CDR3 is built from 14 residues. Germline V gene sequence: CDR1 MNHEY, CDR2 SVGAGI. J lost 7 bases, V lost 6 bases, and 9 bases had no gene match. In DNA, the CDR3 is TGTGCCAGCAGGAGACAGGGGGCAGGTGGGGAGCAGTACTTC. Translating gives CASRRQGAGGEQYF.

The chain has TRBV5-6 and TRBJ1-2; D perhaps matches TRBD1 (6 bases). This CDR3 contains 13 residues. Trimming cost V 0 bases and J 3 bases, with 6 bases left between them. CDR1 is SGHDT, CDR2 YYEEEE, per germline. The CDR3 DNA follows: TGTGCCAGCAGCTTGGGGACAGACTATGGCTACACCTTC. This encodes CASSLGTDYGYTF.

The V and J genes are TRBV4-3 and TRBJ2-2, with 9 bases that match TRBD1. The CDR3 totals 17 residues. Germline CDR1 is LGHNA and CDR2 is YSLEER. Germline trimming cut 4 bases from V and 3 bases from J; bases unmatched to any gene: 9. Here the CDR3 DNA reads TGCGCCAGCAGCCCCACCCGGACAGGGGATCACACCGGGGAGCTGTTTTTT. Translating it yields CASSPTRTGDHTGELFF.

The rearrangement links TRBV11-2 to TRBJ1-5; 7 nucleotides align to TRBD1. The CDR3 length is 15 residues. In germline, CDR1 is SGHAT, CDR2 FQNNGV. Trimming took 5 bases from V and 5 from J; bases not matched to a gene: 9. The CDR3 loop is CASSGVRGRDQPQHF. The CDR3 nucleotides are TGTGCCAGCAGCGGCGTCAGGGGGAGAGATCAGCCCCAGCATTTT.

This clone was seen a single time. The J gene is TRBJ2-5, the V gene TRBV30, with D maybe TRBD2 (6 bases). The closer fit of TRBJ2-7 to the DNA end suggests the J call may be wrong. This CDR3 is built from 11 residues. The V gene's germline CDR1 is GTSNPN and CDR2 SVGIG (reference sequence). The CDR3 nucleotides read TGTGCCTGGAGCGGGAGCTACGAGCAGTACTTC. Translating it yields CAWSGSYEQYF.